The 8 T cell receptor beta chains below were found in one sample sequenced in a study of blood T cell repertoires in COVID-19. The method was immunoSEQ multiplex PCR; TCRdb's version includes in-frame clones alone and lacks a portion of them. The sample includes about 110,000 clones, more than 80% of them seen just once. Sequencing used peripheral blood. The receptor set was obtained from a woman aged 60-75 years with acute or convalescent COVID-19.

The chain carries TRBV7-9 and TRBJ1-2; TRBD1 is a possible D gene (5 bases). The CDR3 contains 18 residues. Looked up from germline, CDR1 is SEHNR and CDR2 is FQNEAQ (reference sequence). The V end lost 1 base, the J end lost 6 bases, and 24 bases lay between the germline ends. Here the CDR3 reads CASSLGRGTGRSQDGYTF. CDR3 DNA sequence: TGTGCCAGCAGCTTAGGGAGGGGAACAGGTCGCTCCCAGGATGGCTACACCTTC.

The chain uses TRBV27 and TRBJ2-7, with 12 nucleotides matching TRBD2. The V gene end was trimmed by 4 bases and the J gene end by 4 bases; junction bases not matched to a gene: 5. CDR3 length: 15 residues. CDR1 is MNHEY and CDR2 is SMNVEV in the germline V gene (reference sequence). The CDR3 DNA is TGTGCCAGCAGTTCCCGGACTAGCGGGGATTACGAGCAGTACTTC. Residues: CASSSRTSGDYEQYF.

The gene calls are TRBV5-1 and TRBJ1-1, with D possibly TRBD1 on 6 matching bases. Germline CDR1 is SGHRS and CDR2 is YFSETQ. The CDR3 runs to 15 residues. Trimming pared 0 bases from V and 0 bases from J, leaving 9 bases between. CDR3 nucleotide sequence: TGCGCCAGCAGCTTGGAGCAGGGGCTGAACACTGAAGCTTTCTTT. It translates to CASSLEQGLNTEAFF. The whole variable domain, filled in from reference TRBV5-1 and TRBJ1-1, reads KAGVTQTPRYLIKTRGQQVTLSCSPISGHRSVSWYQQTPGQGLQFLFEYFSETQRNKGNFPGRFSGRQFSNSRSEMNVSTLELGDSALYLCASSLEQGLNTEAFFGQGTRLTVV.

The V call is TRBV11-3, the J call TRBJ1-1; D remains unclear. Germline loops: CDR1 SGHNT, CDR2 YENEEA. The CDR3 contains 13 residues. With 2 bases removed from V and 3 bases from J, the gap between germline ends came to 7 bases. Written as DNA, the CDR3 is TGTGCCAGCAGCTTAAATGCGTACACTGAAGCTTTCTTT. Its translation: CASSLNAYTEAFF.

This chain connects TRBV5-4 to TRBJ2-7; D is uncertain. The CDR3 is made up of 13 amino acids. V lost 4 bases and J 0 bases, leaving 8 bases between the germline ends. In germline, CDR1 is SGHNT, CDR2 YYREEE (reference sequence). This CDR3 is CASSTKRSYEQYF. The CDR3 DNA reads as TGTGCCAGCAGCACTAAACGCTCCTACGAGCAGTACTTC.

Only one count was recorded for this clone. The chain links TRBV5-1 to TRBJ1-4, with unresolved D. Germline V gene sequence: CDR1 SGHRS, CDR2 YFSETQ. V lost 1 base, J lost 5 bases, and 21 bases lay in between. This CDR3 spans 18 amino acids. CDR3 in amino acids: CASSLNLAGSPLNEKLFF. The CDR3 coding sequence is TGCGCCAGCAGCTTGAATTTGGCAGGTTCCCCTTTAAATGAAAAACTGTTTTTT. Full variable domain (missing parts from reference TRBV5-1 and TRBJ1-4): KAGVTQTPRYLIKTRGQQVTLSCSPISGHRSVSWYQQTPGQGLQFLFEYFSETQRNKGNFPGRFSGRQFSNSRSEMNVSTLELGDSALYLCASSLNLAGSPLNEKLFFGSGTQLSVL.

The V and J genes are TRBV12-3 or TRBV12-4 and TRBJ1-2; possible D gene TRBD1, 5 bases. Trimming left V 6 bases short and J 7 bases short, with 9 bases between. CDR3 size: 11 residues. The CDR3 here is CASSPGSGYTF. CDR3 coding DNA: TGTGCCAGCAGCCCAGGGTCTGGCTACACCTTC.

This clone occurred a few times. The chain carries TRBV30 and TRBJ2-5; D unresolved. Trimming removed 6 bases from V and 2 bases from J, with 7 bases in between. The CDR3 contains 11 residues. CDR1 and CDR2 (germline): GTSNPN, SVGIG (reference sequence). The CDR3 DNA sequence: TGTGCCTGTGCAGGTCAAGAGACCCAGTACTTC. It is translated as CACAGQETQYF.